This TCR beta chain originates from a study of blood T cell repertoires in COVID-19 (dated by TCRdb to the early 2020s). As for the study more broadly: Samples from collaborators originated in the United States, Italy and Spain and spanned both the acute and convalescent phases of COVID-19. Deeply sampled blood TCRbeta repertoires from subjects exposed to, actively infected with, or recovered from COVID-19 were included in the dataset. Where HLA class I and class II types were available, the types were taken from metadata supplied by the sample provider, not from assay-based typing. The repertoires were released in a freely available public database meant as a resource for research on the immune response to SARS-CoV-2. The samples were drawn from the first 160 participants of the ongoing ImmuneRACE study and from about 1,200 subjects provided by 6 global collaborators. The material from the prospective study consisted of cDNA or gDNA derived from T cells, B-cell-depleted T cells, or PBMCs. Sample metadata almost always included a de-identified subject ID, COVID-19 status, age in years and sex. Results the study describes overall, beyond this receptor: The quantity of clinical and demographic metadata differed by source and by participant and was supplied without curation.

In Seattle, one collaborating source enrolled patients while the infection was active and tracked those patients longitudinally over the course of disease. The collaborating institutions used their own protocols to collect whole blood in K2EDTA tubes. For TCRbeta analysis, collaborator samples were shipped as frozen whole blood, as isolated PBMCs, or as DNA extracted from either sample type. To note about this clone: The specificity of this receptor is unknown. Base qualities are not provided; no much larger clone lies one nucleotide away.

TCRbeta CDR3 regions were amplified from genomic DNA using the immunoSEQ Assay, a bias-controlled multiplex PCR. The paper's data handling went like this. Nucleated cell counts per sample were estimated from amplification of reference gene primers within the assay. To quantify the absolute abundance of each unique TCRbeta CDR3 rearrangement, sequence reads were collapsed and filtered. For each sample, productive Simpson clonality was calculated by taking the square root of Simpson's diversity index across productive rearrangements. TCRdb took this table from immuneACCESS and kept in-frame rearrangements with V and J called. Such tables lack part of the clones; where checked against another copy, unresolved V genes explain under half of the gap, and the rest is unexplained. V and J calls plus clone size are reproduced from that table; the DNA served to infer D and trimming. For this sample the table gives some 160,000 clones, of which about 82% were detected only once. The leading ten clones occupy 7.5% to 10% of the sample.

Trimming at the junction amounts to 1 base on V and 7 bases on J, and the germline ends lie 16 bases apart. The CDR3 holds 15 amino acids from the cysteine to the phenylalanine. The kept DNA is CDR3 alone, 45 bases in frame from the first base. This clonotype was obtained from a woman aged 80 or over with COVID-19, enrolled during active disease. The material sequenced was peripheral blood. Rearrangement joined TRBV23-1 to TRBJ1-1; TRBD1 could be the D gene, as 6 bases match. TRBV23-1 is placed among ORFs of uncertain function. The CDR3 protein: CASSQYQGRELEAFF. Here is the DNA: TGCGCCAGCAGTCAATATCAGGGGCGCGAGCTTGAAGCTTTCTTT.